These T cell receptor beta chains were read from a single sample in a study of Siglec-9 on CD8 T cells in melanoma. Data came from immunoSEQ multiplex PCR; TCRdb stores just in-frame clones and leaves some out. Of tens of thousands of clones in the sample, 80% are singletons; the top ten hold 5.5% to 7.5%. The sequencing input was Siglec-9- CD8+ T cells sorted from blood. The receptors come from a human donor in good health. Both conserved end residues are trimmed from each CDR3. The D gene is left open where the match is weak.

j_call: TRBJ2-3
v_call: TRBV9
d_call: .
cdr3_aa: ASSVAWTSTDTQY

j_call: TRBJ2-1
v_call: TRBV11-2
d_call: .
cdr3_aa: ASSLEVLINEQF

j_call: TRBJ2-2
v_call: TRBV27
d_call: .
cdr3_aa: ASGTTNTGELF

j_call: TRBJ1-2
v_call: TRBV30
d_call: .
cdr3_aa: AWNLGSIVGYT

j_call: TRBJ2-5
v_call: TRBV5-1
d_call: TRBD2
cdr3_aa: ASSLHLGTSGDLQETQY

j_call: TRBJ1-1
v_call: TRBV11-1
d_call: .
cdr3_aa: ASSQGNTEAF

j_call: TRBJ1-3
v_call: TRBV7-9
d_call: .
cdr3_aa: ASSLTGDFGPGNTIY

j_call: TRBJ2-7
v_call: TRBV29-1
d_call: .
cdr3_aa: SVVWNEQY

j_call: TRBJ1-1
v_call: TRBV5-1
d_call: .
cdr3_aa: ASSFWPGETNTEAF

j_call: TRBJ2-1
v_call: TRBV4-1
d_call: TRBD1
cdr3_aa: ASSQDPGQDISSSYNEQF

j_call: TRBJ1-1
v_call: TRBV7-8
d_call: TRBD1
cdr3_aa: ASSWGQGLNTEAF

j_call: TRBJ1-2
v_call: TRBV10-1
d_call: .
cdr3_aa: ASMGVISGIYGYT

j_call: TRBJ2-1
v_call: TRBV15
d_call: .
cdr3_aa: ATSGRQGPSEF

j_call: TRBJ1-1
v_call: TRBV27
d_call: TRBD1
cdr3_aa: ASSLVGQGYTEAF

j_call: TRBJ2-2
v_call: TRBV12-5
d_call: .
cdr3_aa: ASEGYANTGELF

j_call: TRBJ2-1
v_call: TRBV4-1
d_call: TRBD2
cdr3_aa: ASSRLRLAGENEQF